These 30 T cell receptor beta chains share one sample of origin, sequenced in a study of T-cell reconstitution after alpha-beta-depleted transplantation in children. Preparation of the TCRbeta library involved a method that used unique molecular identifiers. TCRdb re-called the PCR reads with MiXCR, one entry per CDR3 protein. Found here are about 170,000 distinct CDR3 sequences, roughly 11% of them singletons; the top ten hold about 12%. This sample comprised PBMCs, obtained before TCRalphabeta/CD19-depleted stem cell transplant. These TCRs come from a boy aged 2 to 10 with acute myeloid leukemia, due to receive a stem cell transplant.

This clonotype has a count of ten or more. The chain is built from TRBV20-1 and TRBJ2-7, with TRBD1 matching 11 bases. This CDR3 has 13 amino acids. The junction had 7 bases not matched to a gene; V was cut back by 5 bases and J by 7 bases. The V gene's germline CDR1 is DFQATT and CDR2 SNEGSKA (reference sequence). The CDR3 reads CSAPGQGAYEQYF. The CDR3 DNA sequence: TGCAGTGCTCCAGGACAGGGGGCTTATGAGCAGTACTTC.

This clonotype came up many times. The chain carries TRBV20-1 and TRBJ1-4, with 7 bases identical to TRBD1. The CDR3 extends over 17 amino acids. The germline V gene encodes CDR1 DFQATT and CDR2 SNEGSKA (reference sequence). Unmatched junction bases numbered 16, after V lost 0 bases and J lost 9 bases. Written as DNA, the CDR3 is TGCAGTGCTAGAGAAGGGTTGACCAGGGGGAGCAGACAAAAACTGTTTTTT. Translation: CSAREGLTRGSRQKLFF.

This clonotype was picked up many times. V usage is TRBV20-1 and J usage is TRBJ1-1; 7 bases align to TRBD1. The trim removed 6 bases at V and 1 base at J, leaving 5 bases unmatched. Germline V gene data show CDR1 as DFQATT and CDR2 as SNEGSKA (reference sequence). This CDR3 is built from 13 residues. The CDR3 loop reads CSAQTGSNTEAFF. The DNA of the CDR3 is TGCAGTGCACAGACAGGGTCGAACACTGAAGCTTTCTTT.

The chain is built from TRBV10-3 and TRBJ2-3, with 10 bases aligning to TRBD2. The germline gives CDR1 ENHRY, CDR2 SYGVKD. V dropped 6 bases and J dropped 1; count of bases not matched to a gene: 1. This CDR3 region has 14 residues. As DNA, the CDR3 is TGTGCCATCAGCGGGACTAGCGGCACAGATACGCAGTATTTT. Translating it yields CAISGTSGTDTQYF.

The table lists this clonotype with many counts. V usage is TRBV24-1 and J usage is TRBJ2-1, with a possible D match to TRBD1 (6 bases). The germline gives CDR1 KGHDR, CDR2 SFDVKD. The CDR3 loop spans 15 amino acids. V gave up 4 bases and J gave up 4 bases, with 13 bases separating them. CDR3: CATSERDNAYNEQFF. Here the CDR3 DNA reads TGTGCCACCAGTGAAAGGGACAATGCATACAATGAGCAGTTCTTC.

This clonotype was picked up many times. The rearrangement links TRBV20-1 to TRBJ2-3; no reliable D call. Germline V gene data show CDR1 as DFQATT and CDR2 as SNEGSKA (reference sequence). This CDR3 spans 13 amino acids. Trimming shortened V by 7 bases and J by 3 bases, and 14 bases separated the two germline ends. The DNA of the CDR3 is TGCAGTGTCCCGGGCGTAAATACAGATACGCAGTATTTT. Translated, it gives CSVPGVNTDTQYF.

This clonotype has a count of ten or more. Compared with germline, one end of the junction differs, possibly owing to a read error. CDR3 region: CASSLAYRDNEQFF. As DNA, the CDR3 is TGTGCTAGCAGCTTAGCCTACAGGGACAATGAGCAGTTCTTC. The chain has TRBV7-7 and TRBJ2-1; possible D gene TRBD1, 6 bases. CDR1 is SSHAT and CDR2 is FNYEAQ in the germline V gene (reference sequence). The CDR3 consists of 14 residues.

This clonotype was picked up many times. This sequence joins TRBV7-2 and TRBJ2-3; the D is unclear. Germline values: CDR1 SGHTA, CDR2 FQGNSA. The V end was cut by 3 bases, the J end by 5 bases, with 12 bases between. CDR3 length equals 14 residues. This CDR3 is CASSFGPRVDTQYF. CDR3 DNA: TGTGCCAGCAGCTTCGGACCCCGGGTAGATACGCAGTATTTT. Looking up the rest from reference TRBV7-2 and TRBJ2-3 gives the full variable domain: GAGVSQSPSNKVTEKGKDVELRCDPISGHTALYWYRQSLGQGLEFLIYFQGNSAPDKSGLPSDRFSAERTGGSVSTLTIQRTQQEDSAVYLCASSFGPRVDTQYFGPGTRLTVL.

This clonotype was observed a handful of times. The chain recombines TRBV4-1 with TRBJ2-7; 9 positions match TRBD2. This CDR3 has 15 amino acids. The J segment lost 3 bases and the V segment lost 0 bases, leaving 3 bases of the junction unmatched. In germline, CDR1 is MGHRA, CDR2 YSYEKL. CDR3 nucleotides: TGCGCCAGCAGCCAAGACGGTAGCGGGAGCTACGAGCAGTACTTC. Residues: CASSQDGSGSYEQYF.

About this clonotype itself: It may be a read error: a sequence one base away is much more abundant. The chain joins TRBV29-1 to TRBJ2-7, with D perhaps TRBD1 or TRBD2 (5 bases each). Germline assignment: CDR1 SQVTM and CDR2 ANQGSEA. The CDR3 extends over 14 amino acids. With 0 bases removed from V and 2 bases from J, the gap between germline ends came to 11 bases. The CDR3 DNA sequence: TGCAGCGTTGAAGATAGCAAGGGACCCTACGAGCAGTACTTC. Its protein is CSVEDSKGPYEQYF.

This clonotype was detected ten times or more. The rearrangement uses TRBV20-1 and TRBJ2-4, with D uncertain. The germline V gene has CDR1 DFQATT and CDR2 SNEGSKA (reference sequence). Trimming left V 1 base short and J 0 bases short, with 10 bases between. This CDR3 is 15 amino acids long. CDR3 DNA sequence: TGCAGTGCTAGAGCCGTACACCTAGCCAAAAACATTCAGTACTTC. Translated, it gives CSARAVHLAKNIQYF.

Ten or more counts support this clonotype. The CDR3 coding sequence is TGTGCCAGCATAAGGACGGTGAACACTGAAGCTTTCTTT. Its protein product is CASIRTVNTEAFF. The V gene is TRBV6-4, the J gene TRBJ1-1, with D unclear. Germline V gene lookup returns CDR1 MRHNA and CDR2 SNTAGT. The CDR3 totals 13 residues. V was pared by 7 bases and J by 0 bases, with 9 bases between.

This clonotype was found many times. This chain connects TRBV5-1 to TRBJ1-2, with D unresolved. Germline CDR1 and CDR2: SGHRS and YFSETQ. V lost 0 bases and J lost 6, with 9 bases in between. The CDR3 runs to 13 residues. CDR3 region: CASSLEGSDGYTF. The CDR3, as DNA: TGCGCCAGCAGCTTGGAGGGATCGGATGGCTACACCTTC.

This clonotype was picked up many times. The genes are TRBV7-9 and TRBJ2-1, with no clear D. V lost 5 bases, J lost 3 bases, and 20 bases lay in between. Germline V lookup: CDR1 SEHNR, CDR2 FQNEAQ (reference sequence). This CDR3 region has 17 residues. The CDR3 sequence: CASSTRRPPKVYNEQFF. The CDR3, as DNA: TGTGCCAGCAGCACACGGAGACCCCCAAAAGTCTACAATGAGCAGTTCTTC.

This clonotype has a count of ten or more. V is TRBV6-5 and J is TRBJ1-5; D is uncertain. CDR3 length: 16 residues. Trimming removed 2 bases at V and 11 bases at J, with 22 bases between. Germline CDR1 and CDR2: MNHEY and SVGAGI. CDR3 loop: CASSYGRIPTKWAQHF. In DNA, the CDR3 is TGTGCCAGCAGTTACGGACGGATCCCTACAAAGTGGGCCCAGCATTTT.

This clonotype was found many times. The rearrangement joins TRBV20-1 to TRBJ2-1; 9 bases align to TRBD2. The CDR3 covers 15 residues. Trimming took 0 bases from V and 9 from J; bases not matched to a gene: 9. Germline loops: CDR1 DFQATT, CDR2 SNEGSKA (reference sequence). Written as DNA, the CDR3 is TGCAGTGCTAGAGATGGGGCGGGGGGGCCTGGTGAGCAGTTCTTC. It is translated as CSARDGAGGPGEQFF.

In this sample, this clonotype turned up many times. This chain joins TRBV5-1 and TRBJ2-6, with TRBD1 identical over 7 bases. V shed 5 bases and J 2 bases; nucleotides not matched to a gene: 7. Germline V gene data show CDR1 as SGHRS and CDR2 as YFSETQ. CDR3 length: 16 residues. The CDR3 protein is CASSFPQGTGANVLTF. CDR3 DNA sequence: TGCGCCAGCAGTTTTCCACAGGGGACTGGGGCCAACGTCCTGACTTTC.

This clonotype was seen ten or more times. V is TRBV20-1 and J is TRBJ1-4; D is ambiguous. The CDR3 runs 13 residues. Trimming stripped 7 bases from V and 5 bases from J, with 14 bases between. The V gene's germline CDR1 is DFQATT and CDR2 SNEGSKA (reference sequence). CDR3 protein: CSGQGGPNEKLFF. The CDR3 nucleotides read TGCAGTGGGCAAGGTGGGCCGAATGAAAAACTGTTTTTT.

This clonotype showed up many times. The rearrangement joins TRBV12-3 or TRBV12-4 to TRBJ2-1; D not certain. Trimming removed 2 bases at V and 3 bases at J, with 8 bases between. The CDR3 is 14 residues long. DNA for the CDR3: TGTGCCAGCAGTTTATATGCTTTCTACAATGAGCAGTTCTTC. Translating gives CASSLYAFYNEQFF.

This clonotype showed up many times. V usage is TRBV11-3 and J usage is TRBJ2-2; TRBD1 matches at 8 bases. Germline CDR1 is SGHNT and CDR2 is YENEEA. CDR3 length equals 15 residues. V shed 5 bases, J shed 8 bases, and the junction held 10 bases outside the gene matches. The chain's CDR3 is CASSPDRGPQGELFF. CDR3 nucleotide sequence: TGTGCCAGCAGCCCTGACAGGGGCCCTCAAGGGGAGCTGTTTTTT.

This clonotype was detected many times. The chain carries TRBV6-5 and TRBJ2-3; no reliable D call. Germline CDR1 MNHEY, CDR2 SVGAGI. V dropped 2 bases and J dropped 2 bases, with 11 bases sitting between them. The CDR3 runs to 15 residues. The CDR3 sequence: CASSYDGGPTDTQYF. CDR3 DNA sequence: TGTGCCAGCAGTTACGATGGCGGACCCACAGATACGCAGTATTTT.

In its sample, this clonotype was seen many times. The rearrangement uses TRBV4-2 and TRBJ1-4; the D gene is possibly TRBD1 (5 bases). Germline V gene lookup returns CDR1 LGHNA and CDR2 YNFKEQ. V was cut by 0 bases and J by 10 bases, with 15 bases left in between. The CDR3 contains 15 residues. The CDR3 nucleotides read TGTGCCAGCAGCCAAGACAGGGACGTAGTAGGAAAACTGTTTTTT. Its translation: CASSQDRDVVGKLFF.

This clonotype was found many times. The chain recombines TRBV5-1 with TRBJ2-3, with D possibly being TRBD1 (6 bases). V was cut by 4 bases and J by 2 bases, with 14 bases left in between. From germline, CDR1 is SGHRS and CDR2 YFSETQ. This CDR3 comprises 15 residues. CDR3: CASSIGQRYTDTQYF. CDR3 coding DNA: TGCGCCAGCAGCATTGGACAGAGGTACACAGATACGCAGTATTTT. The entire variable domain, with the rest obtained from reference TRBV5-1 and TRBJ2-3, is as follows: KAGVTQTPRYLIKTRGQQVTLSCSPISGHRSVSWYQQTPGQGLQFLFEYFSETQRNKGNFPGRFSGRQFSNSRSEMNVSTLELGDSALYLCASSIGQRYTDTQYFGPGTRLTVL.

This clonotype has at least ten counts. The V call is TRBV11-1, the J call TRBJ2-3, with D possibly TRBD2 on 6 matching bases. Germline assignment: CDR1 SGHAT and CDR2 FQDESV (reference sequence). CDR3 length: 19 residues. The germline V and J ends were trimmed by 3 bases and 4 bases, with 26 bases remaining between them. The CDR3 nucleotides read TGTGCCAGCAGCTTTACCCTTTCCTTAGCGGACGTCCCCCCAGATACGCAGTATTTT. This translates into CASSFTLSLADVPPDTQYF.

This clonotype was seen at least ten times. CDR3 coding DNA: TGTGCCAGCAGCTTCGGAGGGTCAGATACGCAGTATTTT. Its protein is CASSFGGSDTQYF. The rearrangement links TRBV7-2 to TRBJ2-3, with D possibly matching TRBD2 (6 bases). This CDR3 spans 13 amino acids. V lost 3 bases, J lost 4 bases, and 8 bases lay in between. Per the germline V gene, CDR1 is SGHTA and CDR2 is FQGNSA.

Only a few counts were recorded for this clonotype. Being one base from a much bigger clone, this may be a read error. For the CDR3, the DNA is TGTGCCACCAGTGATCAGGACAGAAACTATGGCGACACCTTC. It is translated as CATSDQDRNYGDTF. This rearrangement joins TRBV24-1 to TRBJ1-2, with D perhaps TRBD1 (6 bases). CDR3 size: 14 residues. CDR1 and CDR2 (germline): KGHDR, SFDVKD.

This clonotype was detected many times. The chain couples TRBV20-1 to TRBJ1-2, with a tentative D call TRBD1 (5 bases). The CDR3 is 11 residues long. Trimming shortened V by 7 bases and J by 2 bases, and 8 bases separated the two germline ends. CDR1 and CDR2 from the germline V gene are DFQATT and SNEGSKA (reference sequence). Here the CDR3 reads CSVTGNYGYTF. Written as DNA, the CDR3 is TGCAGTGTTACAGGAAACTATGGCTACACCTTC.

This clonotype has just a few counts. This rearrangement joins TRBV18 to TRBJ2-5; TRBD1 matches at 9 bases. Germline CDR1 is KGHSH and CDR2 is LQKENI. V lost 1 base and J lost 5; bases outside the gene matches: 5. The length of the CDR3 is 15 residues. CDR3 loop: CASSPLQGAQETQYF. DNA of the CDR3: TGTGCCAGCTCACCACTACAGGGGGCGCAGGAGACCCAGTACTTC.

The chain recombines TRBV20-1 with TRBJ1-2, with a weak D call TRBD1 (5 bases). The CDR3 length is 14 residues. The germline V gene has CDR1 DFQATT and CDR2 SNEGSKA (reference sequence). The V and J ends lost 5 bases and 1 base respectively, with 14 bases between them. The chain's CDR3 is CSASPGTGNYGYTF. CDR3 DNA sequence: TGCAGTGCTTCGCCCGGGACGGGTAACTATGGCTACACCTTC.

With regard to this clonotype: Possible read error: a much larger clone is one base away. The chain is built from TRBV7-9 and TRBJ1-2; D might be TRBD1 (6 bases). Germline V gene lookup returns CDR1 SEHNR and CDR2 FQNEAQ (reference sequence). The CDR3 length is 14 residues. The CDR3 bases are TGTGCCAGCAGCCTCAACAGGGACAACTTTGGCTACACCTTC. This gives the protein CASSLNRDNFGYTF.